What follows describes a single TCR beta chain. Its antigen specificity is not known. No per-base quality is available; no much larger clone lies one base away. TCRbeta CDR3 regions were amplified from genomic DNA by means of the immunoSEQ Assay, a bias-controlled multiplex PCR. The original pipeline was this. Within the assay, amplification of reference gene primers was used to estimate how many nucleated cells each sample contained. To quantify the absolute abundance of each unique TCRbeta CDR3 rearrangement, sequence reads were collapsed and filtered. For each sample, productive Simpson clonality was calculated as the square root of Simpson's diversity index across productive rearrangements. Entries here come from immuneACCESS through TCRdb and include only in-frame sequences with V and J called. Some clones fail to appear in such tables; in the studies checked, an unresolved V gene covers under half of the shortfall, and the cause of the remainder is unknown. D and trimming come from the DNA, and the V and J calls and clone size come from that table. This sample lists approximately 98,000 clones; 82% were detected once. The ten largest clones take up around a sixth of the sample.

Whole blood was collected in K2EDTA tubes by collaborating institutions according to the institutions' own protocols. Collaborator samples were shipped for TCRbeta analysis as frozen whole blood, isolated PBMCs, or DNA extracted from either sample type. The record originates from a study of blood T cell repertoires in COVID-19 (dated by TCRdb to 2019 to 2021). A note on the overall study: Collaborator samples came from the United States, Italy and Spain and covered acute and convalescent phases of COVID-19. The prospective study material was composed of cDNA or gDNA derived from T cells, B-cell-depleted T cells, or PBMCs. The sample metadata nearly always contained a de-identified subject ID, COVID-19 status, age in years and sex. The samples were drawn from the first 160 participants of the ongoing ImmuneRACE study and from some 1,300 subjects provided by 6 global collaborators. The repertoires were released in a freely available public database meant as a resource for research on the immune response to SARS-CoV-2. Deeply sampled blood TCRbeta repertoires from subjects exposed to, actively infected with, or recovered from COVID-19 were included in the dataset. Where available, HLA class I and class II types were obtained from metadata supplied by the sample provider rather than from assay-based typing. What the work shows at the level of the full study, not this receptor alone: The quantity of clinical and demographic metadata differed by source and by participant and was supplied without curation.

The trim is 4 bases for V and 0 bases for J, with a gap of 15 bases between the germline ends. The CDR3 spans 16 residues, from the cysteine through the phenylalanine. The CDR3 DNA has 48 bases and is translated from base 1. For CDR1 and CDR2, the germline V gene (reference sequence) lists LNHDA and SQIVND. The sequence joins TRBV19 to TRBJ1-1; too little of a D gene remains to name it. Source material: peripheral blood. The receptor's source is a man older than 75 with acute or convalescent COVID-19. For the CDR3, the sequence is CASSTPLRLMNTEAFF. The nucleotide sequence reads as follows: TGTGCCAGTAGTACCCCCCTGCGACTCATGAACACTGAAGCTTTCTTT. With the rest looked up from the reference TRBV19 and TRBJ1-1 genes rather than sequenced, the full variable domain is DGGITQSPKYLFRKEGQNVTLSCEQNLNHDAMYWYRQDPGQGLRLIYYSQIVNDFQKGDIAEGYSVSREKKESFPLTVTSAQKNPTAFYLCASSTPLRLMNTEAFFGQGTRLTVV.